Listed below are T cell receptor beta chains from one sample, sequenced in a study of T cells after somatic rescue of genetic block. Sequencing was performed with immunoSEQ multiplex PCR; in TCRdb, only in-frame clones are kept and a portion is missing. The sample includes more than 65,000 clones, approximately 91% of them seen just once. Sequenced: peripheral blood mononuclear cells (PBMCs). Receptors were obtained from a man aged 25 to 40. The CDR3 runs from the conserved cysteine through the conserved F or W. The D gene is left open where the match is weak. A clone size is listed for some rows: how often the clone was seen (once, few, many), or a class if it is expanded.

v_call: TRBV7-2
clone_size: once
j_call: TRBJ2-3
d_call: -
cdr3_nt: TGTGCCAGCAGCTTATTCGGGGGCCTGATCACAGATACGCAGTATTTT
cdr3_aa: CASSLFGGLITDTQYF

v_call: TRBV7-2
clone_size: -
j_call: TRBJ2-5
d_call: -
cdr3_nt: TGTGCCAGCAGCTTCAGGGGAGAGACCCAGTACTTC
cdr3_aa: CASSFRGETQYF

v_call: TRBV6-5
clone_size: -
j_call: TRBJ2-2
d_call: -
cdr3_nt: TGTGCCAGCAGGAGGGAAGCCGCCGGGGAGCTGTTTTTT
cdr3_aa: CASRREAAGELFF

v_call: TRBV6-1
clone_size: -
j_call: TRBJ1-4
d_call: -
cdr3_nt: TGTGCCAGCAGGGGTTGGGGGGATAATGAAAAACTGTTTTTT
cdr3_aa: CASRGWGDNEKLFF

v_call: TRBV4-2
clone_size: -
j_call: TRBJ2-2
d_call: -
cdr3_nt: TGTGCCAGCAGCCAAGATTTGGGCAACGCGAACACCGGGGAGCTGTTTTTT
cdr3_aa: CASSQDLGNANTGELFF

v_call: TRBV11-2
clone_size: -
j_call: TRBJ1-1
d_call: -
cdr3_nt: TGTGCCAGCAACCCGGGACCCAGCTTGAACACTGAAGCTTTCTTT
cdr3_aa: CASNPGPSLNTEAFF

v_call: TRBV5-4
clone_size: -
j_call: TRBJ2-7
d_call: TRBD1
cdr3_nt: TGTGCCAGCAGCTTGGGGTCGGGGACAGGGGGCTACGAGCAGTACTTC
cdr3_aa: CASSLGSGTGGYEQYF

v_call: TRBV6-5
clone_size: -
j_call: TRBJ2-1
d_call: -
cdr3_nt: TGTGCCAGCAGTTACGACAGGTGGGAGGATGAGCAGTTCTTC
cdr3_aa: CASSYDRWEDEQFF

v_call: TRBV6-4
clone_size: -
j_call: TRBJ2-4
d_call: -
cdr3_nt: TGTGCCAGCAGTGACTCAGCCAAAAACATTCAGTACTTC
cdr3_aa: CASSDSAKNIQYF

v_call: TRBV27
clone_size: -
j_call: TRBJ2-7
d_call: -
cdr3_nt: TGTGCCAGCAGTTTTTCCAGGGCCTACGAGCAGTACTTC
cdr3_aa: CASSFSRAYEQYF

v_call: TRBV11-2
clone_size: -
j_call: TRBJ2-3
d_call: -
cdr3_nt: TGTGCCAGCAGCTTTACGAGGACAGCCACAGATACGCAGTATTTT
cdr3_aa: CASSFTRTATDTQYF

v_call: TRBV5-1
clone_size: -
j_call: TRBJ2-1
d_call: -
cdr3_nt: TGCGCCAGCAGCTCGGGACACTTCAATGAGCAGTTCTTC
cdr3_aa: CASSSGHFNEQFF

v_call: TRBV7-5
clone_size: -
j_call: TRBJ1-5
d_call: -
cdr3_nt: TGTGCCAGAAGCTTAAGGGCAGGAATTAATCAGCCCCAGCATTTT
cdr3_aa: CARSLRAGINQPQHF

v_call: TRBV28
clone_size: -
j_call: TRBJ2-1
d_call: -
cdr3_nt: TGTGCCAGCATTAATCAAGGACAGAATTACAATGAGCAGTTCTTC
cdr3_aa: CASINQGQNYNEQFF

v_call: TRBV2
clone_size: -
j_call: TRBJ1-2
d_call: -
cdr3_nt: TGTGCCAGCAGTACTACAGGGATAAACTATGGCTACACCTTC
cdr3_aa: CASSTTGINYGYTF

v_call: TRBV5-1
clone_size: once
j_call: TRBJ1-6
d_call: TRBD1
cdr3_nt: TGCGCCAGCAGCCCCCAGGGGGATAATTCACCCCTCCACTTT
cdr3_aa: CASSPQGDNSPLHF

v_call: TRBV5-6
clone_size: -
j_call: TRBJ2-7
d_call: TRBD1
cdr3_nt: TGTGCCAGCAGCTTGGCCTGGGGACAGAGTCATGGGCAGTACTTC
cdr3_aa: CASSLAWGQSHGQYF

v_call: TRBV5-1
clone_size: -
j_call: TRBJ2-1
d_call: TRBD2
cdr3_nt: TGCGCCAGCAGCCCAGCGGTTTTTAGCGGGCCAAATGAGCAGTTCTTC
cdr3_aa: CASSPAVFSGPNEQFF

v_call: TRBV7-2
clone_size: -
j_call: TRBJ1-5
d_call: -
cdr3_nt: TGTGCCAGCAGCTTAAAAGACGCCGGCCGAAGCAATCAGCCCCAGCATTTT
cdr3_aa: CASSLKDAGRSNQPQHF

v_call: TRBV29-1
clone_size: -
j_call: TRBJ2-5
d_call: TRBD1
cdr3_nt: TGCAGCGTTGAGTCTGGGCAGGGGGCGTGGGAGACCCAGTACTTC
cdr3_aa: CSVESGQGAWETQYF

v_call: TRBV19
clone_size: -
j_call: TRBJ2-7
d_call: -
cdr3_nt: TGTGCCAGTAGTTTTCAGGGAGGCTACGAGCAGTACTTC
cdr3_aa: CASSFQGGYEQYF

v_call: TRBV5-1
clone_size: -
j_call: TRBJ2-7
d_call: TRBD1
cdr3_nt: TGCGCCAGCAGCTTGGGCGGGACAGGGGGTCACGAGCAGTACTTC
cdr3_aa: CASSLGGTGGHEQYF

v_call: TRBV7-2
clone_size: -
j_call: TRBJ2-7
d_call: -
cdr3_nt: TGTGCCAGCAGCCCAGGAGGTGGGGGTAGGTACGAGCAGTACTTC
cdr3_aa: CASSPGGGGRYEQYF

v_call: TRBV11-3
clone_size: -
j_call: TRBJ2-7
d_call: TRBD1
cdr3_nt: TGTGCCAGCAGCTTATCGACAGGGGGCAAGTACGAGCAGTACTTC
cdr3_aa: CASSLSTGGKYEQYF

v_call: TRBV18
clone_size: -
j_call: TRBJ2-1
d_call: -
cdr3_nt: TGTGCCAGCTCACCTAGTCAGGGGAACAATGAGCAGTTCTTC
cdr3_aa: CASSPSQGNNEQFF

v_call: TRBV10-1
clone_size: -
j_call: TRBJ1-1
d_call: -
cdr3_nt: TGCGCCAGCAGCGGGACACAAAACACTGAAGCTTTCTTT
cdr3_aa: CASSGTQNTEAFF

v_call: TRBV11-2
clone_size: -
j_call: TRBJ2-7
d_call: TRBD1
cdr3_nt: TGTGCCAGCAGCGAAAACAGGGGCCCCTACGAGCAGTACTTC
cdr3_aa: CASSENRGPYEQYF

v_call: TRBV28
clone_size: once
j_call: TRBJ2-5
d_call: -
cdr3_nt: TGTGCCAGCAGAGGACAGACGATACAAGAGACCCAGTACTTC
cdr3_aa: CASRGQTIQETQYF

v_call: TRBV30
clone_size: -
j_call: TRBJ1-6
d_call: -
cdr3_nt: TGTGCCTGGAGCCGGACGGGAGATTCACCCCTCCACTTT
cdr3_aa: CAWSRTGDSPLHF

v_call: TRBV27
clone_size: -
j_call: TRBJ2-7
d_call: -
cdr3_nt: TGTGCCAGCAGTCCAAAACCAGGGAACTACGAGCAGTACTTC
cdr3_aa: CASSPKPGNYEQYF

v_call: TRBV7-3
clone_size: -
j_call: TRBJ2-7
d_call: TRBD1
cdr3_nt: TGTGCCAGCAGTGCGACAGGGGGCGCCGAGCAGTACTTC
cdr3_aa: CASSATGGAEQYF

v_call: TRBV6-5
clone_size: -
j_call: TRBJ2-1
d_call: TRBD1
cdr3_nt: TGTGCCAGCAGACGGACAGGGAGCTCCTACAATGAGCAGTTCTTC
cdr3_aa: CASRRTGSSYNEQFF

v_call: TRBV18
clone_size: -
j_call: TRBJ2-1
d_call: -
cdr3_nt: TGTGCCAGCTCACCAAGACAGACTTACAATGAGCAGTTCTTC
cdr3_aa: CASSPRQTYNEQFF

v_call: TRBV7-6
clone_size: -
j_call: TRBJ2-7
d_call: -
cdr3_nt: TGTGCCAGCAGAAACTCCTACGGGGGTTACGAGCAGTACTTC
cdr3_aa: CASRNSYGGYEQYF

v_call: TRBV5-1
clone_size: -
j_call: TRBJ2-1
d_call: -
cdr3_nt: TGCGCCAGCAGCTTGGGGTTTTTGGGGAATTCCTACAATGAGCAGTTCTTC
cdr3_aa: CASSLGFLGNSYNEQFF

v_call: TRBV9
clone_size: -
j_call: TRBJ2-7
d_call: TRBD2
cdr3_nt: TGTGCCAGCAGCGTAGCGGGAGGGCCGGACGAGCAGTACTTC
cdr3_aa: CASSVAGGPDEQYF

v_call: TRBV4-3
clone_size: -
j_call: TRBJ2-7
d_call: -
cdr3_nt: TGCGCCAGCAGCCAAGAGGACGGGCCCTACGAGCAGTACTTC
cdr3_aa: CASSQEDGPYEQYF

v_call: TRBV29-1
clone_size: -
j_call: TRBJ2-7
d_call: -
cdr3_nt: TGCAGCGTTGAAAGGGCCTACGAGCAGTACTTC
cdr3_aa: CSVERAYEQYF

v_call: TRBV6-5
clone_size: few
j_call: TRBJ1-1
d_call: TRBD1
cdr3_nt: TGTGCCAGCAGGTCACCGACAGGGGCCACTGAAGCTTTCTTT
cdr3_aa: CASRSPTGATEAFF

v_call: TRBV10-2
clone_size: -
j_call: TRBJ2-7
d_call: TRBD1
cdr3_nt: TGCGCCAGCAGGTCCCTTCGGACAGGGAACTACGAGCAGTACTTC
cdr3_aa: CASRSLRTGNYEQYF

v_call: TRBV5-1
clone_size: -
j_call: TRBJ2-7
d_call: TRBD2
cdr3_nt: TGCGCCAGCAGCTTGGCTTATAGCAGCGGGGAGCACTTC
cdr3_aa: CASSLAYSSGEHF